This TCR beta chain is drawn from a study of neurological immune-mediated disorders. TCRdb passed the 5' RACE reads through MiXCR, listing each CDR3 protein once. This table holds 50,000 or so distinct CDR3 sequences, under 30% found once. This clonotype was counted at least ten times. The CDR3 runs 15 residues. Trimming removed 5 bases from V and 1 base from J; junction bases left unmatched: 10. Germline CDR1 SQVTM, CDR2 ANQGSEA. The sequenced sample was PBMCs. The gene calls are TRBV29-1 and TRBJ1-1; TRBD1 aligns across 7 bases. The sequence derives from a woman between 65 and 79 years old in good health. The CDR3 here is CSVHSQGGGNTEAFF. CDR3 sequence (DNA): TGCAGCGTTCATTCGCAGGGGGGGGGGAACACTGAAGCTTTCTTT.